This T cell receptor (beta chain) was captured in a study of blood T cell repertoires in COVID-19. For the study at large: Samples of COVID-19 (acute and convalescent) were obtained from the United States, Italy and Spain.

Clones were sequenced by immunoSEQ multiplex PCR, and TCRdb holds only the in-frame ones, with some missing. Of a few hundred thousand clones in the sample, approximately 82% were seen once. Recovered participants had two consecutive negative NP/OP PCR tests, healthcare professional clearance, or symptom resolution. The CDR3 runs 15 residues. CDR1 SGHKS and CDR2 YYEKEE come from the germline V gene (reference sequence). J was trimmed by 2 bases and V by 4 bases; bases with no gene match: 8. The sample was PBMCs or T cells enriched from blood (not recorded which). The chain combines TRBV5-5 with TRBJ1-1; 7 positions agree with TRBD1. The clonotype originates from a man aged 40-50 years who had recovered from COVID-19. CDR3 loop: CASSPRGGRNTEAFF. The CDR3 DNA reads TGTGCCAGCAGCCCTAGAGGGGGCCGAAACACTGAAGCTTTCTTT. The full variable domain, completed using reference TRBV5-5 and TRBJ1-1, is DAGVTQSPTHLIKTRGQQVTLRCSPISGHKSVSWYQQVLGQGPQFIFQYYEKEERGRGNFPDRFSARQFPNYSSELNVNALLLGDSALYLCASSPRGGRNTEAFFGQGTRLTVV.